The rows below give T cell receptor beta chains drawn from one sample of a study of T-cell reconstitution after alpha-beta-depleted transplantation in children. From the PCR reads, TCRdb called clonotypes with MiXCR, one entry per CDR3 protein. The sample records about 980,000 distinct CDR3 sequences, 25% to 30% being singletons. The material sequenced was PBMCs, mostly from graft donor cells, taken 360 days after TCRalphabeta/CD19-depleted stem cell transplant. The receptors were sampled from a boy in the first two years of life who had a stem cell transplant for SCID, so the T cells may come from the graft donor. CDR3s include the opening cysteine and the closing phenylalanine or tryptophan.

V gene	J gene	CDR3 protein
TRBV15	TRBJ2-2	CATSSHNTGELFF
TRBV5-1	TRBJ2-1	CASSLAPTSGGFNEQFF
TRBV7-8	TRBJ2-5	CASSFGQGTMETQYF
TRBV7-9	TRBJ2-1	CASSLVIHEQFF
TRBV6-2/TRBV6-3	TRBJ2-5	CASTDGWGRETQYF
TRBV7-3	TRBJ2-3	CASSLEYPTDTQYF
TRBV28	TRBJ2-1	CASSLAETYNEQFF
TRBV25-1	TRBJ2-1	CASRVKNEQFF
TRBV6-1	TRBJ2-2	CASRRDRVTGELFF
TRBV13	TRBJ2-4	CASSLGLPGFLAKNIQYF
TRBV5-1	TRBJ1-2	CASRPYREPLRGYTF
TRBV29-1	TRBJ2-1	CSVALYNEQFF
TRBV7-6	TRBJ2-3	CASSSGERTSQYF
TRBV6-1	TRBJ2-1	CASRGGASSYNEQFF
TRBV28	TRBJ2-3	CASSFLDGDPTDTQYF
TRBV7-2	TRBJ2-7	CASSPRLGVGYEQYF
TRBV7-3	TRBJ2-1	CASSLTNSLSYNEQFF
TRBV4-2	TRBJ2-3	CASSQILRGFTDTQYF
TRBV9	TRBJ2-1	CASSVQSGNAGKFNEQFF
TRBV7-9	TRBJ2-5	CASSPYTSSGETQYF